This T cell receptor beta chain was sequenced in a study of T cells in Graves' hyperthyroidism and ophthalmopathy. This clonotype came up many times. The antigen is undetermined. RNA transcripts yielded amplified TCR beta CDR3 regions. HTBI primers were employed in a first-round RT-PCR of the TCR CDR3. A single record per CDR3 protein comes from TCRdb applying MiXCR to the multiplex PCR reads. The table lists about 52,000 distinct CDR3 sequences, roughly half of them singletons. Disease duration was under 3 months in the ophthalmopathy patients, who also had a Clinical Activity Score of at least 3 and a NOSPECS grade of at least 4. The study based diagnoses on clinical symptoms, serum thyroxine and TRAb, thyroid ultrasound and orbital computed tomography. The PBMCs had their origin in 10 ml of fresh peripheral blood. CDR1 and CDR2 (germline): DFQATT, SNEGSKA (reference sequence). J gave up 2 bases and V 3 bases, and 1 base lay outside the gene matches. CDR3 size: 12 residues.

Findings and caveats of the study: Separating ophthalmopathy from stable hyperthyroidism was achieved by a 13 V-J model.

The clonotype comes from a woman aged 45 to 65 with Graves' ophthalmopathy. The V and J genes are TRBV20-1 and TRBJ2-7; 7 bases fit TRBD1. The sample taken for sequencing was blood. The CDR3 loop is CSASGQAYEQYF. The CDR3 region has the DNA TGCAGTGCTAGCGGACAGGCCTACGAGCAGTACTTC.